The 23 T cell receptor beta chains listed next were all sequenced from one sample in a study of neoadjuvant nivolumab and ipilimumab in lung cancer. Here immunoSEQ multiplex PCR was the method, and the copy in TCRdb shows in-frame clones only, minus some. This table has approximately 2,000 clones, about 85% appearing once. Sample: adjacent normal lung tissue, taken after neoadjuvant nivolumab, alone or with ipilimumab, at or shortly before surgery. The receptors stem from an adult with non-small cell lung cancer.

This chain links TRBV10-1 with TRBJ2-1, with 14 bases identical to TRBD2. Germline V gene data show CDR1 as WNHNN and CDR2 as SYGVQD (reference sequence). V lost 5 bases, J lost 16 bases, and 13 bases stayed unmatched. This CDR3 has 15 residues. This CDR3 reads CASSLTRGTSGSIFF. DNA for the CDR3: TGCGCCAGCAGTCTAACACGTGGGACTAGCGGGAGTATTTTCTTC.

This clone was observed a single time. The chain employs TRBV13 and TRBJ2-7; D may correspond to TRBD1 or TRBD2 (6 bases each). CDR1 PRHDT and CDR2 FYEKMQ come from the germline V gene (reference sequence). V lost 4 bases and J 4 bases, leaving 14 bases between the germline ends. This CDR3 region has 14 residues. Here the CDR3 reads CASSSRLGGYEQYF. The CDR3 DNA follows: TGTGCCAGCAGCTCGAGACTAGGGGGTTACGAGCAGTACTTC.

The chain combines TRBV7-3 with TRBJ2-4; D is perhaps TRBD2 (6 bases). The CDR3 covers 13 residues. Germline CDR1 reads SGHTA; CDR2 reads FQGTGA. V was cut by 3 bases and J by 5 bases, with 8 bases left in between. The CDR3 protein is CASSFGGENIQYF. CDR3 nucleotides: TGTGCCAGCAGCTTCGGCGGGGAAAACATTCAGTACTTC.

This chain connects TRBV7-2 to TRBJ2-3, with 12 bases fitting TRBD2. The CDR3 length is 12 residues. Germline trimming cut 5 bases from V and 14 bases from J; bases unmatched to any gene: 5. Germline CDR1 and CDR2: SGHTA and FQGNSA. This CDR3 reads CASSPSTSGRYF. The CDR3 DNA reads TGTGCCAGCAGCCCCTCGACTAGCGGGAGGTATTTT.

The chain has TRBV12-2 and TRBJ2-6; TRBD2 is taken as the D call from the table, unchecked against the DNA. TRBV12-2 is described as a pseudogene. CDR3 size: 16 residues. The chain's CDR3 is CAVPLLTPPGANVLTF. CDR3 DNA: TGTGCAGTCCCACTCCTGACTCCTCCTGGGGCCAACGTCCTGACTTTC.

This clone occurred once. This sequence joins TRBV16 and TRBJ2-5; D gene ambiguous. Per the germline V gene, CDR1 is KGHSY and CDR2 is FQNENV. V gave up 2 bases and J gave up 4 bases, with 11 bases separating them. This CDR3 is 14 amino acids long. CDR3 sequence reads: CASSQLREGETQYF. The CDR3 DNA follows: TGTGCCAGCAGCCAACTACGAGAAGGAGAGACCCAGTACTTC.

The CDR3 sequence is CASGTRAESEKLFF. The CDR3 DNA reads as TGTGCCAGCGGGACCAGGGCCGAATCGGAAAAACTGTTTTTT. The chain couples TRBV2 to TRBJ1-4, with D possibly matching TRBD1 (5 bases). Trimming stripped 8 bases from V and 8 bases from J, with 18 bases between. CDR3 size: 14 residues. CDR1 is SNHLY and CDR2 is FYNNEI in the germline V gene. Filled out from reference TRBV2 and TRBJ1-4, the complete variable domain reads EPEVTQTPSHQVTQMGQEVILRCVPISNHLYFYWYRQILGQKVEFLVSFYNNEISEKSEIFDDQFSVERPDGSNFTLKIRSTKLEDSAMYFCASGTRAESEKLFFGSGTQLSVL.

V usage is TRBV2 and J usage is TRBJ1-3; D may be TRBD1 (5 bases). The CDR3 is made up of 15 amino acids. Germline V lookup: CDR1 SNHLY, CDR2 FYNNEI. V lost 6 bases and J lost 0, with 12 bases in between. The CDR3 bases are TGTGCCAGCAGGAAACGGGGGGACTCTGGAAACACCATATATTTT. Protein: CASRKRGDSGNTIYF.

V is TRBV28 and J is TRBJ1-2; tentative D call: TRBD1 (5 bases). Germline assignment: CDR1 MDHEN and CDR2 SYDVKM. There are 14 residues in the CDR3. The V end was cut by 3 bases, the J end by 6 bases, with 14 bases between. Written as DNA, the CDR3 is TGTGCCAGCAGTTTGATCCCACAACAGGATGGCTACACCTTC. Translating gives CASSLIPQQDGYTF.

In its sample, this clone was seen a few times. This rearrangement joins TRBV7-8 to TRBJ1-5; no reliable D call. V lost 1 base to trimming and J lost 7 bases, with 8 bases between them. From germline, CDR1 is SGHVS and CDR2 FQNEAQ. This CDR3 has 13 amino acids. In DNA form, the CDR3 reads TGTGCCAGCAGCTTAGGTCTTACCCAGCCCCAGCATTTT. Encoded protein: CASSLGLTQPQHF.

This chain joins TRBV5-4 and TRBJ2-2; D gene ambiguous. The CDR3 is 14 residues long. Per germline, CDR1 SGHNT and CDR2 YYREEE (reference sequence). The ends were cut back, 3 bases at V and 6 bases at J, with 12 bases in the middle. Here the CDR3 DNA reads TGTGCCAGCAGCTCTATCCGGGTATCCGGGGAGCTGTTTTTT. Its translation is CASSSIRVSGELFF.

This clone came up a few times. The chain has TRBV5-5 and TRBJ2-7, with D hard to call. Per the germline V gene, CDR1 is SGHKS and CDR2 is YYEKEE (reference sequence). Trimming removed 2 bases from V and 2 bases from J, with 11 bases in between. The CDR3 has 14 residues. The CDR3 bases are TGTGCCAGCAGCTTCGAGACTGCGGCCTACGAGCAGTACTTC. It specifies CASSFETAAYEQYF.

This clone was picked up one time. The rearrangement uses TRBV5-6 and TRBJ2-3, with 7 bases fitting TRBD2. The CDR3 has 15 amino acids. V dropped 4 bases and J dropped 0; count of bases not matched to a gene: 5. From germline, CDR1 is SGHDT and CDR2 YYEEEE. The CDR3 nucleotides read TGTGCCAGCAGCCGGAGCGGGATTAGCACAGATACGCAGTATTTT. As protein: CASSRSGISTDTQYF.

Here the CDR3 reads CASLDRDSFINEQFF. CDR3 nucleotide sequence: TGTGCCAGCCTAGACCGGGACTCCTTTATCAATGAGCAGTTCTTC. The chain joins TRBV2 to TRBJ2-1; TRBD2 might be the D (6 bases). Germline lookup yields CDR1 SNHLY and CDR2 FYNNEI. V was shortened by 8 bases and J by 6 bases, with 20 bases between the two germline ends. The CDR3 is 15 residues long.

The chain links TRBV10-2 to TRBJ1-2; D is unclear. Germline V CDR1 and CDR2: WSHSY, SAAADI. The CDR3 is 14 residues long. Deletions cut 3 bases from V and 3 bases from J, with 11 bases between. This CDR3 is CASSDRPLYYGYTF. The CDR3 nucleotides are TGCGCCAGCAGTGACCGCCCCCTTTACTATGGCTACACCTTC.

The CDR3 spells CASSQEDRGTSGNEQFF. In nucleotides, the CDR3 is TGTGCCAGCAGCCAAGAAGATAGGGGGACTAGCGGCAATGAGCAGTTCTTC. The rearrangement uses TRBV4-2 and TRBJ2-1; TRBD2 matches 11 bases. The germline V gene has CDR1 LGHNA and CDR2 YNFKEQ. The CDR3 has 17 residues. J was trimmed by 6 bases and V by 0 bases; bases with no gene match: 7.

The rearrangement links TRBV19 to TRBJ1-2; D is possibly TRBD1 (5 bases). The V end lost 6 bases, the J end lost 4 bases, and 15 bases lay between the germline ends. CDR1 LNHDA and CDR2 SQIVND come from the germline V gene (reference sequence). The CDR3 totals 14 residues. CDR3 residues: CASSGGVKTYGYTF. DNA for the CDR3: TGTGCCAGTAGCGGGGGGGTCAAAACCTATGGCTACACCTTC.

This rearrangement joins TRBV6-5 to TRBJ2-1; no definite D call. V shed 0 bases and J shed 6 bases, with 6 bases lying between them. The CDR3 loop spans 13 amino acids. Germline assignment: CDR1 MNHEY and CDR2 SVGAGI. DNA for the CDR3: TGTGCCAGCAGTTACTCGCGTTTCAATGAGCAGTTCTTC. Translated, it gives CASSYSRFNEQFF.

This clone was counted a single time. The chain joins TRBV19 to TRBJ1-2; D possibly corresponds to TRBD1 (5 bases). CDR1 is LNHDA, CDR2 SQIVND, per germline (reference sequence). The V end was cut by 2 bases, the J end by 5 bases, with 15 bases between. The length of the CDR3 is 15 residues. DNA for the CDR3: TGTGCCAGTAGTATATCCGTGTGGGGGGATTATGGCTACACCTTC. It encodes CASSISVWGDYGYTF. The full variable domain, its missing parts supplied by reference TRBV19 and TRBJ1-2, is DGGITQSPKYLFRKEGQNVTLSCEQNLNHDAMYWYRQDPGQGLRLIYYSQIVNDFQKGDIAEGYSVSREKKESFPLTVTSAQKNPTAFYLCASSISVWGDYGYTFGSGTRLTVV.

The rearrangement joins TRBV4-1 to TRBJ2-7; 7 bases are shared with TRBD1. The CDR3 covers 19 residues. After removal of 0 bases from V and 2 bases from J, the junction contained 16 bases not matched to a gene. CDR1 is MGHRA, CDR2 YSYEKL, per germline. The CDR3 nucleotides are TGCGCCAGCAGCCAAGATTTGGGTCCGATGAGGGACAGAACCTACGAGCAGTACTTC. Amino acids: CASSQDLGPMRDRTYEQYF.

This clone was counted once. The chain joins TRBV5-1 to TRBJ2-3; TRBD1 is a possible D gene (5 bases). This CDR3 is built from 14 residues. V was shortened by 0 bases and J by 11 bases, with 16 bases between the two germline ends. Germline CDR1 and CDR2: SGHRS and YFSETQ. The CDR3 bases are TGCGCCAGCAGCTTGGATGGGGCTGCCATGGGGCAGTATTTT. Encoded protein: CASSLDGAAMGQYF.

This clone turned up a few times. This chain links TRBV4-3 with TRBJ1-3; a possible D gene is TRBD1 (5 bases). CDR1 LGHNA and CDR2 YSLEER come from the germline V gene. This CDR3 is built from 15 residues. Trimming pared 0 bases from V and 7 bases from J, leaving 13 bases between. In DNA form, the CDR3 reads TGCGCCAGCAGCCAAGATCCCCAGGGTGGTAACACCATATATTTT. The encoded protein is CASSQDPQGGNTIYF.

Details on this clone: The sample carries other DNA sequences with the same CDR3. The genes are TRBV28 and TRBJ1-2; tentatively, D is TRBD1 (5 bases). There are 14 residues in the CDR3. Per the germline V gene, CDR1 is MDHEN and CDR2 is SYDVKM. Trimming took off 1 base at V and 3 bases at J, with 9 bases between the two ends. The CDR3 nucleotides read TGTGCCAGCAGTTTATTAGGGACGGACTATGGCTACACCTTC. Translated: CASSLLGTDYGYTF.